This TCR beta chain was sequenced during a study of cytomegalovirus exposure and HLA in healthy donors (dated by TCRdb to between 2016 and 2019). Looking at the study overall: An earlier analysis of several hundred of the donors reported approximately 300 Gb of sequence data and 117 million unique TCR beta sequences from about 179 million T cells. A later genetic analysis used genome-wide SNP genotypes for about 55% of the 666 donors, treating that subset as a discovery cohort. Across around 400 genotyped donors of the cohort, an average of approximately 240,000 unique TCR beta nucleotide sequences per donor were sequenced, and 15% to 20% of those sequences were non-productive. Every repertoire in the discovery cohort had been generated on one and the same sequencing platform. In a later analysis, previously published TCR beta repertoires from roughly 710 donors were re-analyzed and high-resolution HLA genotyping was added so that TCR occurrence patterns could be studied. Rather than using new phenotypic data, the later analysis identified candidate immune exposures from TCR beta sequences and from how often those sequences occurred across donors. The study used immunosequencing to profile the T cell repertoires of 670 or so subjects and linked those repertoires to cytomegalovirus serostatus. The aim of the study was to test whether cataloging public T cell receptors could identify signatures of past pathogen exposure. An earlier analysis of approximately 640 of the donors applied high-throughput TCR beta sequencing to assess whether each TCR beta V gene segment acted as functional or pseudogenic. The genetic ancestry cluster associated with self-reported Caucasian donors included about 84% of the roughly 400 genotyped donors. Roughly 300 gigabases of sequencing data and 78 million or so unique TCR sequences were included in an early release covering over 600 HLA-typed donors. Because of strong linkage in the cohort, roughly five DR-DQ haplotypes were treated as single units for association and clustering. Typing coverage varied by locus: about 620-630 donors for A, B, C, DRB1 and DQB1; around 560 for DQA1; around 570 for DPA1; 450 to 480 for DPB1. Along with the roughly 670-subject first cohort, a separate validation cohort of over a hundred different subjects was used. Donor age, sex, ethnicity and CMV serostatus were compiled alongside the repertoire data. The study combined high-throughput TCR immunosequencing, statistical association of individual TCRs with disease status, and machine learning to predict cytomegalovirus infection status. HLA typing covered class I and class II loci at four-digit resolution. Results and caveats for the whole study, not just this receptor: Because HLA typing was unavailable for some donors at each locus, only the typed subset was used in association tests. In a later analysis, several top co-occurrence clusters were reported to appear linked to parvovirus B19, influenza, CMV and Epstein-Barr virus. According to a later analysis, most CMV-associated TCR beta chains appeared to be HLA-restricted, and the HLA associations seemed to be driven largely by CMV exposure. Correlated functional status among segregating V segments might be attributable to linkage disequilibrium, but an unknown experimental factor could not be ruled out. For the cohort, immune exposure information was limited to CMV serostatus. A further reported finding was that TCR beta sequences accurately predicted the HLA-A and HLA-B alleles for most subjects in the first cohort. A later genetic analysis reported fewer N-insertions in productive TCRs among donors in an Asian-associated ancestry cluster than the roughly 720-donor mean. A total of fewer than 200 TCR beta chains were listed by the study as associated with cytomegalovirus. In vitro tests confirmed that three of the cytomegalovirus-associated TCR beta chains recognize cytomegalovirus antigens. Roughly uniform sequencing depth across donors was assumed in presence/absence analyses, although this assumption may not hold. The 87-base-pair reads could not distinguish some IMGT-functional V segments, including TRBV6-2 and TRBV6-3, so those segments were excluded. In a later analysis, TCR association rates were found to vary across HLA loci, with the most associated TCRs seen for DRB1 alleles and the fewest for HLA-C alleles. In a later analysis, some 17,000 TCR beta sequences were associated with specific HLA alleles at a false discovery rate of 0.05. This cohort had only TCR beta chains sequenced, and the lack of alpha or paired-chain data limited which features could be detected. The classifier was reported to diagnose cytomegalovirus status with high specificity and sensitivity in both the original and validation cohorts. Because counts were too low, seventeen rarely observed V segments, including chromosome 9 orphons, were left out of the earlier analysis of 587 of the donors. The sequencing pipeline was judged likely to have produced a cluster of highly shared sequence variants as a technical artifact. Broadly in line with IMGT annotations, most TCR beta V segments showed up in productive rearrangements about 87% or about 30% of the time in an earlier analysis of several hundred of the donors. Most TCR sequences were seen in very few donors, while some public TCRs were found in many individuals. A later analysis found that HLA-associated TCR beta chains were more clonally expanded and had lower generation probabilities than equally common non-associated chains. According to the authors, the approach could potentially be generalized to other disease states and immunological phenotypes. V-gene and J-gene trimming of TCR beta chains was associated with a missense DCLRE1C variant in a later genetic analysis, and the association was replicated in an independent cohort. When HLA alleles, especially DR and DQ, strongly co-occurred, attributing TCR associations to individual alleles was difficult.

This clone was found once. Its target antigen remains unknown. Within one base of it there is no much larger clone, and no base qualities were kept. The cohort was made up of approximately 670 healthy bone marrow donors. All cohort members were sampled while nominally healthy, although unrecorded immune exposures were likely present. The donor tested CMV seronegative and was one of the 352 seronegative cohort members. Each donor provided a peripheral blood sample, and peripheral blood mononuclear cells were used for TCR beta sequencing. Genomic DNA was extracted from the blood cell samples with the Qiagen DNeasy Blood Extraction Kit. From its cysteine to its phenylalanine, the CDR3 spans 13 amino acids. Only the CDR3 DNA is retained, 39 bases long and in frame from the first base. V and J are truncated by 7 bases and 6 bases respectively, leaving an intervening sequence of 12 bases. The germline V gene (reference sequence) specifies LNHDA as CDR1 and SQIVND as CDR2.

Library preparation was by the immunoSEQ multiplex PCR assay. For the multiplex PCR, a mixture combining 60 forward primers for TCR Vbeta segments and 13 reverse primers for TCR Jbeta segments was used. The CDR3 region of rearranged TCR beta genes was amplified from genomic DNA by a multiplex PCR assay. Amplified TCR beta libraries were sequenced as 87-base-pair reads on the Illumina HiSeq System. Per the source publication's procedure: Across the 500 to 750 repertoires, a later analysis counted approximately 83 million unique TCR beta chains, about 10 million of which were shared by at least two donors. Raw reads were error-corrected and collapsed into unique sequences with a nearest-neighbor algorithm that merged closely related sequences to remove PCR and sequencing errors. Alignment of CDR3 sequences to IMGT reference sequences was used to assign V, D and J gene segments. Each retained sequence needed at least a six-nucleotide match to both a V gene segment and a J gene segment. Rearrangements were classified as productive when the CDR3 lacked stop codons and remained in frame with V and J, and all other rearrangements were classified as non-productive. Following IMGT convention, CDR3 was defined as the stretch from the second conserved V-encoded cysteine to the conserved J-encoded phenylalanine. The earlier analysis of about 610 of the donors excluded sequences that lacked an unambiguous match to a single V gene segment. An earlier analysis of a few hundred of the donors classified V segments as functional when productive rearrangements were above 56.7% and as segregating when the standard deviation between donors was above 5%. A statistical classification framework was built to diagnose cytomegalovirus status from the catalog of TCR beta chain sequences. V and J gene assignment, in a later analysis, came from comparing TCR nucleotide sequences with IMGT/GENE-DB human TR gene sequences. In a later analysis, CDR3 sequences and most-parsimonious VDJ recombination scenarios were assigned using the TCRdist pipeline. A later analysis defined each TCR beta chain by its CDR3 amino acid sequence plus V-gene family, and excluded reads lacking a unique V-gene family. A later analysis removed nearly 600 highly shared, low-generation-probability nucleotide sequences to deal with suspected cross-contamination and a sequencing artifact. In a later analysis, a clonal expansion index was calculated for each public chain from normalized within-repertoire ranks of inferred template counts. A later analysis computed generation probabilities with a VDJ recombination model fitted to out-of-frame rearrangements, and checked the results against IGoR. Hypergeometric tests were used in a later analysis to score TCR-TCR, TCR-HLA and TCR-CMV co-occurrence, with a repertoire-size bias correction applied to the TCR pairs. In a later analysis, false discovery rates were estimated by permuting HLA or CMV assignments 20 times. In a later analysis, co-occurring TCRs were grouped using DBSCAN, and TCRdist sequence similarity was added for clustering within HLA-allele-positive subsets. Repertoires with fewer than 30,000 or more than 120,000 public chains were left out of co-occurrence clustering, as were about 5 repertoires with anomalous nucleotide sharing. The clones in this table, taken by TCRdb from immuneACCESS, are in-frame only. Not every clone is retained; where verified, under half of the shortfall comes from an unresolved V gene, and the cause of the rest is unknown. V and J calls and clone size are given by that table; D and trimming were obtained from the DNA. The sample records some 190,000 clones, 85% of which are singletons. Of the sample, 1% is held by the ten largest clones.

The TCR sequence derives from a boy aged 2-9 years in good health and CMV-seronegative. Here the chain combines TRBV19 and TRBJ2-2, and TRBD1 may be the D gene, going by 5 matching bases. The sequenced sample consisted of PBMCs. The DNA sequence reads TGTGCCAGTACCATAGGGGCCCCCGGGGAGCTGTTTTTT. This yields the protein CASTIGAPGELFF. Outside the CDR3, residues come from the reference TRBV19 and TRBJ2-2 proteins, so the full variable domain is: DGGITQSPKYLFRKEGQNVTLSCEQNLNHDAMYWYRQDPGQGLRLIYYSQIVNDFQKGDIAEGYSVSREKKESFPLTVTSAQKNPTAFYLCASTIGAPGELFFGEGSRLTVL.